This TCR beta chain stems from a study of cytomegalovirus exposure and HLA in healthy donors. Findings and limits, study-wide: There were reportedly fewer N-insertions in an Asian-associated ancestry cluster than the roughly 700-donor mean, in a later analysis. Earlier analysis yielded a pattern in which most TCR beta V segments were productive about 90% or about 30% of the time. Among the most significant clusters, several appeared linked to common viral pathogens in a later analysis.

The study ran its PCR with 60 Vbeta and 13 Jbeta primers. Some clones are missing from TCRdb's copy, which holds only in-frame ones; the method was immunoSEQ multiplex PCR. Its clone listing holds around 140,000 clones. On this clone: Its antigen is unidentified.

Trimming took 0 bases from V and 0 from J, leaving 7 bases between them. The CDR3 sequence is 15 residues long. Germline CDR1 is SGHRS and CDR2 is YFSETQ. This receptor was taken from a male donor in good health and CMV-seronegative. J is TRBJ1-5 and V is TRBV5-1; D gene ambiguous. Sequencing was carried out using PBMCs. Here the CDR3 reads CASSLVSGSNQPQHF. The CDR3 bases are TGCGCCAGCAGCTTGGTTTCGGGTAGCAATCAGCCCCAGCATTTT.